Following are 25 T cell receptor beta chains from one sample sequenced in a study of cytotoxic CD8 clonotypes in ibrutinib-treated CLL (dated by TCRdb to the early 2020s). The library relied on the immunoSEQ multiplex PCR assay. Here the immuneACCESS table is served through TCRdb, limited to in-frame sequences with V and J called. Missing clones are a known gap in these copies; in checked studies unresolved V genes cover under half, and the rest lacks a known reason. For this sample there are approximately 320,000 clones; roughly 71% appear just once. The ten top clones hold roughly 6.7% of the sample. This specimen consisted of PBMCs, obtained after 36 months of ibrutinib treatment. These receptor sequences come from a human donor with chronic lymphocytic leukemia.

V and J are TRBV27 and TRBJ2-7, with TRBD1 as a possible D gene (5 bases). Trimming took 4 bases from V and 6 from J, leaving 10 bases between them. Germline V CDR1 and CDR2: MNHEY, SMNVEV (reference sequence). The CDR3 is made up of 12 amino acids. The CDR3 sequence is CASSSWGGEQYF. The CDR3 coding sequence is TGTGCCAGCAGTTCTTGGGGCGGCGAGCAGTACTTC.

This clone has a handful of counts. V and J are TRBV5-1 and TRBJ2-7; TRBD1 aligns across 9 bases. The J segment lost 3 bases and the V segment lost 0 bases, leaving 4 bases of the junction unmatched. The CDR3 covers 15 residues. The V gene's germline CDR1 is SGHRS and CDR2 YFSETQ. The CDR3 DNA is TGCGCCAGCAGCTTGGTGCGGGACAGGGTCTACGAGCAGTACTTC. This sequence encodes CASSLVRDRVYEQYF.

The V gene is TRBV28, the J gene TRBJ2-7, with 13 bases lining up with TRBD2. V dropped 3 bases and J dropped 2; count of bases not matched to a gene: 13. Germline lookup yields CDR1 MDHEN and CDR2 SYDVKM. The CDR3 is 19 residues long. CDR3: CASSLPTSGRALSTYEQYF. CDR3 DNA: TGTGCCAGCAGTTTGCCCACTAGCGGGAGGGCCCTTTCGACCTACGAGCAGTACTTC. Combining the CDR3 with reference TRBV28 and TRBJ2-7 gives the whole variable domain DVKVTQSSRYLVKRTGEKVFLECVQDMDHENMFWYRQDPGLGLRLIYFSYDVKMKEKGDIPEGYSVSREKKERFSLILESASTNQTSMYLCASSLPTSGRALSTYEQYFGPGTRLTVT.

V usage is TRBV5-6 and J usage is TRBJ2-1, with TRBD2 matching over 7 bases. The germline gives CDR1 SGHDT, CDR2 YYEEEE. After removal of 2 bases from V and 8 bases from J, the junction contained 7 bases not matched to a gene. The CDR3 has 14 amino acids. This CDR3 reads CASSFRAGLYEQFF. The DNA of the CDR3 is TGTGCCAGCAGCTTTAGAGCGGGACTCTATGAGCAGTTCTTC. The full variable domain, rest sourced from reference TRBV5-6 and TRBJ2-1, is DAGVTQSPTHLIKTRGQQVTLRCSPKSGHDTVSWYQQALGQGPQFIFQYYEEEERQRGNFPDRFSGHQFPNYSSELNVNALLLGDSALYLCASSFRAGLYEQFFGPGTRLTVL.

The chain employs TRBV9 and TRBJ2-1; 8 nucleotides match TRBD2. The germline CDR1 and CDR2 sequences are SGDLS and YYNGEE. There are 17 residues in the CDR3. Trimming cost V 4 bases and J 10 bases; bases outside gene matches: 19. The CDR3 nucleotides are TGTGCCAGCAGCCTCAAGCCGGGACTAGAGCTTTTCGGGGAGCAGTTCTTC. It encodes CASSLKPGLELFGEQFF.

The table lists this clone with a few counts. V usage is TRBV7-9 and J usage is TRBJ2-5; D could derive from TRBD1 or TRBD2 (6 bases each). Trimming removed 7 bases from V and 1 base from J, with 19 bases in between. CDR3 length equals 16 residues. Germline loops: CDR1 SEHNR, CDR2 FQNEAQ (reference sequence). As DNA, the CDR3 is TGTGCCAGCAACGTCGCCGGGGGCGCGGGCCAAGAGACCCAGTACTTC. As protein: CASNVAGGAGQETQYF.

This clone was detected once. The chain's CDR3 is CASSPRQATHYGYTF. Written as DNA, the CDR3 is TGTGCCAGCAGCCCAAGACAGGCCACTCACTATGGCTACACCTTC. J is TRBJ1-2 and V is TRBV9, with D possibly TRBD1 on 6 matching bases. The CDR3 has 15 amino acids. The germline V gene has CDR1 SGDLS and CDR2 YYNGEE. Trimming took 4 bases from V and 3 from J, leaving 16 bases between them.

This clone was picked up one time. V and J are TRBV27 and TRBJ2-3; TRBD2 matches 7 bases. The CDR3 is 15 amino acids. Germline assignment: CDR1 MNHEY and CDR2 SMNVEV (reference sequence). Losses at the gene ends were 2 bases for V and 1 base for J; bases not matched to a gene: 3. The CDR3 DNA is TGTGCCAGCAGTTTAAGGGCGGGGGGCACAGATACGCAGTATTTT. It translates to CASSLRAGGTDTQYF.

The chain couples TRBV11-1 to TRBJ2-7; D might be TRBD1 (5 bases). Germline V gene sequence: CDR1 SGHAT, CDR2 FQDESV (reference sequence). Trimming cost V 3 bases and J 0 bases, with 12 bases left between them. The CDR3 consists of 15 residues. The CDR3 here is CASSFAGSSSYEQYF. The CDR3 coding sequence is TGTGCCAGCAGCTTCGCAGGGTCTAGCTCCTACGAGCAGTACTTC.

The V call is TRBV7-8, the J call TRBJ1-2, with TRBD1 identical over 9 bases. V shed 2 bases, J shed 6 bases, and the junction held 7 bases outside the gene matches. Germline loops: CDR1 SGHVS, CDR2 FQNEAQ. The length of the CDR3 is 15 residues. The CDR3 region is CASSLLGTGLNGYTF. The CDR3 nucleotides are TGTGCCAGCAGCTTACTTGGGACAGGGTTGAATGGCTACACCTTC. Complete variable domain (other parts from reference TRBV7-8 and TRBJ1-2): GAGVSQSPRYKVAKRGQDVALRCDPISGHVSLFWYQQALGQGPEFLTYFQNEAQLDKSGLPSDRFFAERPEGSVSTLKIQRTQQEDSAVYLCASSLLGTGLNGYTFGSGTRLTVV.

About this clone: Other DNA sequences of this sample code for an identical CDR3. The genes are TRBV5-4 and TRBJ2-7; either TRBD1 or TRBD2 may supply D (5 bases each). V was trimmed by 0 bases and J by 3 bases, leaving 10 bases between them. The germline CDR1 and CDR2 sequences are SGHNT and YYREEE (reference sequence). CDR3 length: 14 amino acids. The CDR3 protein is CASSLAGAGYEQYF. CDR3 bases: TGTGCCAGCAGCTTGGCTGGGGCGGGCTACGAGCAGTACTTC.

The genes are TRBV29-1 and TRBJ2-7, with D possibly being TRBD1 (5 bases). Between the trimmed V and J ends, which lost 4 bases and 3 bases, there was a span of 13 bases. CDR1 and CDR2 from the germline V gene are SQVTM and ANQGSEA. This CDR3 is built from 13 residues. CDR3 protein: CSVGQHPNYEQYF. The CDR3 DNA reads TGCAGCGTTGGACAGCACCCCAACTACGAGCAGTACTTC.

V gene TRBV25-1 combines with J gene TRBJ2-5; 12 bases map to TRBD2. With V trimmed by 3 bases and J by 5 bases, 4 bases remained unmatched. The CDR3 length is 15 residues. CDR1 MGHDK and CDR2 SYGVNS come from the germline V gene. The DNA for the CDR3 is TGTGCCAGCAGTGATCTAGCGGGAGGGTTGGAGACCCAGTACTTC. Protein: CASSDLAGGLETQYF.

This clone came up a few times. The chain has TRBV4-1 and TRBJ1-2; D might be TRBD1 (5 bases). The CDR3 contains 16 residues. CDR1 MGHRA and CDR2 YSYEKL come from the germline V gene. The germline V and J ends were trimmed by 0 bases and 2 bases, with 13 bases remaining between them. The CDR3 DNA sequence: TGCGCCAGCAGCCAAGATCCCAGCAGGGCGAACTATGGCTACACCTTC. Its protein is CASSQDPSRANYGYTF.

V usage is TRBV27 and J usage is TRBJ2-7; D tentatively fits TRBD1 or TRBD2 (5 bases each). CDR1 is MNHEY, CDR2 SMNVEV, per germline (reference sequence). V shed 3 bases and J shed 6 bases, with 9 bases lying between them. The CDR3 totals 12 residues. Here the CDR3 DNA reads TGTGCCAGCAGTTTTGGGGGTGGCGAGCAGTACTTC. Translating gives CASSFGGGEQYF.

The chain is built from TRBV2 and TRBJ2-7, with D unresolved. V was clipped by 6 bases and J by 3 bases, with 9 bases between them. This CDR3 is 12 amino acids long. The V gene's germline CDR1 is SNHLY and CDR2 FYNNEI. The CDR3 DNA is TGTGCCAGCAGGCCGTCTTTCTACGAGCAGTACTTC. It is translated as CASRPSFYEQYF.

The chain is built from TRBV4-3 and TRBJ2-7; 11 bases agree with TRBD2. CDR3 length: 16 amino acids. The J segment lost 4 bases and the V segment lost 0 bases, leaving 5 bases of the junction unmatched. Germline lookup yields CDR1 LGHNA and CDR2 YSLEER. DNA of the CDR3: TGCGCCAGCAGCCAAGATGGGGGACTAGCGGTTTACGAGCAGTACTTC. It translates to CASSQDGGLAVYEQYF.

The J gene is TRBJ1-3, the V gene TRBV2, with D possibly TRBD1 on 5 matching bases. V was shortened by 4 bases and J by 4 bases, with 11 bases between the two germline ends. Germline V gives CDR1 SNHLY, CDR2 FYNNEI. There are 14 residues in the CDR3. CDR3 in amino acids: CASSVQGTGNTIYF. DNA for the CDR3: TGTGCCAGCAGTGTGCAGGGCACGGGAAACACCATATATTTT.

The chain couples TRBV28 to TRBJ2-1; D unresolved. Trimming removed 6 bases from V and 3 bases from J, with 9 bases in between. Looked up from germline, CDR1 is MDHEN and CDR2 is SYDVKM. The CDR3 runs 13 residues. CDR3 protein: CASRSGVYNEQFF. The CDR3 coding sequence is TGTGCCAGCAGATCTGGGGTCTACAATGAGCAGTTCTTC. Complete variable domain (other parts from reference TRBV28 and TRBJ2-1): DVKVTQSSRYLVKRTGEKVFLECVQDMDHENMFWYRQDPGLGLRLIYFSYDVKMKEKGDIPEGYSVSREKKERFSLILESASTNQTSMYLCASRSGVYNEQFFGPGTRLTVL.

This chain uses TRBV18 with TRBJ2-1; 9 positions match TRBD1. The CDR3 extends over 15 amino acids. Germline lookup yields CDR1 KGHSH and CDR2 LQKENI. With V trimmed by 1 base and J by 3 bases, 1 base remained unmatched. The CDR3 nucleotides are TGTGCCAGCTCACCACGGACAGGGGACTACAATGAGCAGTTCTTC. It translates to CASSPRTGDYNEQFF.

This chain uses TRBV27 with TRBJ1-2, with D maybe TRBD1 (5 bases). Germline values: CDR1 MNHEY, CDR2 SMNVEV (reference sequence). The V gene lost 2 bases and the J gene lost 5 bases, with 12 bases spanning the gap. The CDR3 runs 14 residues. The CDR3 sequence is CASSLRDSLYGYTF. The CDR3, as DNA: TGTGCCAGCAGTTTAAGGGACTCCCTGTATGGCTACACCTTC.

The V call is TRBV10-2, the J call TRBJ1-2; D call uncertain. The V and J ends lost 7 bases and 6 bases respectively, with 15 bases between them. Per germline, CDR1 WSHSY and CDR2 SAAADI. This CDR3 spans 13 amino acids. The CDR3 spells CASTGSEFDGYTF. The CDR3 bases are TGCGCCAGCACCGGGAGCGAATTTGATGGCTACACCTTC.

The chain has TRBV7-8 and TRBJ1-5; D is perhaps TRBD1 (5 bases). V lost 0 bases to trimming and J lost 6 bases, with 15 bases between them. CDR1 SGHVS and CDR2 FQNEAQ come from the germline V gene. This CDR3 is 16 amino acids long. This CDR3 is CASSLAGGLGSQPQHF. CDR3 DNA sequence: TGTGCCAGCAGCTTAGCCGGGGGACTTGGGAGTCAGCCCCAGCATTTT.

In DNA, the CDR3 is TGTGCCAGCAGACCCGGGACATCGTCTTATGGCTACACCTTC. The encoded protein is CASRPGTSSYGYTF. This chain connects TRBV28 to TRBJ1-2; a possible D gene is TRBD1 (6 bases). The V and J ends lost 6 bases and 5 bases respectively, with 16 bases between them. Per the germline V gene, CDR1 is MDHEN and CDR2 is SYDVKM. CDR3 size: 14 residues.

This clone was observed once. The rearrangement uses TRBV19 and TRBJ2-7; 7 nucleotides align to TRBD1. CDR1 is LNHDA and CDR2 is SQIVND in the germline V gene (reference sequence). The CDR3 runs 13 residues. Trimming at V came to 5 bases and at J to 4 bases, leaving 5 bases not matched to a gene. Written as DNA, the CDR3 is TGTGCCAGTAGTGCGACAGGGATGTACGAGCAGTACTTC. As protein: CASSATGMYEQYF.